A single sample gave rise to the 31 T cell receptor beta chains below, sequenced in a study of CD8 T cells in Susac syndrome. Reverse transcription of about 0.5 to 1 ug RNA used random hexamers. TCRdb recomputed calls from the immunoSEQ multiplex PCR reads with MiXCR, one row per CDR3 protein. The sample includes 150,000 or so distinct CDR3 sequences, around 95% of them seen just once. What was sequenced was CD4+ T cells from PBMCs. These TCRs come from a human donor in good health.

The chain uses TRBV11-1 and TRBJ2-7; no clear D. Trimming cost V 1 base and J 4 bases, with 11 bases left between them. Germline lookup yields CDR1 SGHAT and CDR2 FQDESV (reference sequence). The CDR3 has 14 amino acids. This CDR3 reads CASSLEGGRYEQYF. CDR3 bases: TGTGCCAGCAGCTTAGAGGGTGGCAGATACGAGCAGTACTTC. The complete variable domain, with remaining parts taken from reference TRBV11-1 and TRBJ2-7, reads EAEVAQSPRYKITEKSQAVAFWCDPISGHATLYWYRQILGQGPELLVQFQDESVVDDSQLPKDRFSAERLKGVDSTLKIQPAELGDSAMYLCASSLEGGRYEQYFGPGTRLTVT.

The CDR3 bases are TGCGCCAGCGGCGGGGACGGATGGGACACTGAAGCTTTCTTT. It is translated as CASGGDGWDTEAFF. The chain is built from TRBV5-1 and TRBJ1-1; a possible D gene is TRBD1 (5 bases). The V gene lost 7 bases and the J gene lost 3 bases, with 16 bases spanning the gap. This CDR3 contains 14 residues. CDR1 and CDR2 (germline): SGHRS, YFSETQ.

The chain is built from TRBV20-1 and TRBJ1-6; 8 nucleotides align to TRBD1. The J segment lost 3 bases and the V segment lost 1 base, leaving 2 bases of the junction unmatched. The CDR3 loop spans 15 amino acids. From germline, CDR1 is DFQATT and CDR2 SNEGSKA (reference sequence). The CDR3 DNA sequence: TGCAGTGCTAGAGCAGGGGGCGACTATAATTCACCCCTCCACTTT. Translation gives CSARAGGDYNSPLHF.

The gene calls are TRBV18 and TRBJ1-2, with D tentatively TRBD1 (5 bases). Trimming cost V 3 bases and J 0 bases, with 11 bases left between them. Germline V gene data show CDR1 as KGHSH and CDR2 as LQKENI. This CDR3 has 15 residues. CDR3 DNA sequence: TGTGCCAGCTCACCGGCGGGGCAAGCTAACTATGGCTACACCTTC. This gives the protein CASSPAGQANYGYTF.

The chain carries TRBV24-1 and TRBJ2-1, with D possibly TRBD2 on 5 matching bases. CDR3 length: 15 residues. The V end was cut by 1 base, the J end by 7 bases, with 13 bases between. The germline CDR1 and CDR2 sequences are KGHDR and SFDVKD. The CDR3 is CATSDFRGGVNEQFF. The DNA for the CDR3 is TGTGCCACCAGTGATTTCCGGGGTGGTGTTAATGAGCAGTTCTTC.

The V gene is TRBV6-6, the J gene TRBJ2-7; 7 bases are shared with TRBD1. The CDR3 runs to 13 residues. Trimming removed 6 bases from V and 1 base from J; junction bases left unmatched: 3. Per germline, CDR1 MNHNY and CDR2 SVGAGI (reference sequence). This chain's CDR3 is CASSGQVSYEQYF. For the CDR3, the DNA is TGTGCCAGCAGCGGACAGGTTTCCTACGAGCAGTACTTC.

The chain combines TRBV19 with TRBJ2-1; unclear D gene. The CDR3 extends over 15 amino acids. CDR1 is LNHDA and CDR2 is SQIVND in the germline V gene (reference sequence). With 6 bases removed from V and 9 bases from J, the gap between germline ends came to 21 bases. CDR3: CASRSVDPGLPEQFF. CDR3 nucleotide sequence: TGTGCCAGTAGAAGCGTGGACCCTGGTCTGCCTGAGCAGTTCTTC.

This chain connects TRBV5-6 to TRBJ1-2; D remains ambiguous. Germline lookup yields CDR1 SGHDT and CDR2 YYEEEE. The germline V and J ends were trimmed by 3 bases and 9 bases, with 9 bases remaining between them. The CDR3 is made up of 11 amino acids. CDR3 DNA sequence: TGTGCCAGCAGCTCCCGGTTGCGCTACACCTTC. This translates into CASSSRLRYTF.

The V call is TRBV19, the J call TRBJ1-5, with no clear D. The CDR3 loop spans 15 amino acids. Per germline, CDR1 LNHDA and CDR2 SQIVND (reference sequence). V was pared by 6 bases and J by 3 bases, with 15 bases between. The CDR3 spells CASRRAGLDNQPQHF. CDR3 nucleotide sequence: TGTGCCAGTAGGCGGGCCGGCCTGGACAATCAGCCCCAGCATTTT. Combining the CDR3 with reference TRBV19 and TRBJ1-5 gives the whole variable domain DGGITQSPKYLFRKEGQNVTLSCEQNLNHDAMYWYRQDPGQGLRLIYYSQIVNDFQKGDIAEGYSVSREKKESFPLTVTSAQKNPTAFYLCASRRAGLDNQPQHFGDGTRLSIL.

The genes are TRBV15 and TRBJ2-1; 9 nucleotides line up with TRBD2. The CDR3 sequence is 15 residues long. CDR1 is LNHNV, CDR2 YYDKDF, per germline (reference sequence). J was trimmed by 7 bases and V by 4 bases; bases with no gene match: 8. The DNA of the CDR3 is TGTGCCACCAGCAAGCTAGCGGGGAGTGGAAATGAGCAGTTCTTC. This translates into CATSKLAGSGNEQFF. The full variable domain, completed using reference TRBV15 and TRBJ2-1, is DAMVIQNPRYQVTQFGKPVTLSCSQTLNHNVMYWYQQKSSQAPKLLFHYYDKDFNNEADTPDNFQSRRPNTSFCFLDIRSPGLGDTAMYLCATSKLAGSGNEQFFGPGTRLTVL.

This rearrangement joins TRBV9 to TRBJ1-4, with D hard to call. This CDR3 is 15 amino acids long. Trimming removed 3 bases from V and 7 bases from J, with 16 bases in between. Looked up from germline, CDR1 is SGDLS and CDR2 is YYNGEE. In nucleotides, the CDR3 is TGTGCCAGCAGCGCGACCGGAGGGTTGGGTGAAAAACTGTTTTTT. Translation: CASSATGGLGEKLFF.

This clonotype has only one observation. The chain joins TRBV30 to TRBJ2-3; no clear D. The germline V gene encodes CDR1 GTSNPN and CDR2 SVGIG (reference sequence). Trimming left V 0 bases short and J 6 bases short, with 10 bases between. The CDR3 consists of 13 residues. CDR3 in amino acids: CAWSVDPPDTQYF. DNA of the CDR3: TGTGCCTGGAGTGTGGATCCGCCCGATACGCAGTATTTT.

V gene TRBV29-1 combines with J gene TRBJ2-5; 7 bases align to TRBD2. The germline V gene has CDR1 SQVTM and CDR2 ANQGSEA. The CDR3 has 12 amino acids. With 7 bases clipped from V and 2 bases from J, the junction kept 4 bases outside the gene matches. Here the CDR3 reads CSAGGLQETQYF. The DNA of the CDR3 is TGCAGCGCTGGGGGACTACAAGAGACCCAGTACTTC.

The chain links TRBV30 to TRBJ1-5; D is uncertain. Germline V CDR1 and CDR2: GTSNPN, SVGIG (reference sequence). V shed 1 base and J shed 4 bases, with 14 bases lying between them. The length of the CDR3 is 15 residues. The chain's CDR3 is CAWSDKGRVNQPQHF. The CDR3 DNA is TGTGCCTGGAGTGATAAAGGGAGAGTAAATCAGCCCCAGCATTTT.

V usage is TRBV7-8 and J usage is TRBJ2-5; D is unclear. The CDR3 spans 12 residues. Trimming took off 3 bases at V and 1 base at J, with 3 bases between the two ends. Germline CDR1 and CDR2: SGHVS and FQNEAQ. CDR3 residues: CASSFIQETQYF. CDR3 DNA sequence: TGTGCCAGCAGCTTTATCCAAGAGACCCAGTACTTC.

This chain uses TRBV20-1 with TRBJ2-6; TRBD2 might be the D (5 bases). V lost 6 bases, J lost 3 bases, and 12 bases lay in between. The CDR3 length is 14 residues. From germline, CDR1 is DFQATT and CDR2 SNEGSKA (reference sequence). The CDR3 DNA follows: TGCAGTGCCAGATCGGGGTTTGGGGCCAACGTCCTGACTTTC. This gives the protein CSARSGFGANVLTF.

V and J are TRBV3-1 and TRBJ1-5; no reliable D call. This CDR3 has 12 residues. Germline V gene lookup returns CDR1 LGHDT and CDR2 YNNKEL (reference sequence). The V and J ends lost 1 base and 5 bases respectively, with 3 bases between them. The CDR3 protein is CASSQGYQPQHF. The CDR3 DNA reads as TGTGCCAGCAGCCAAGGGTATCAGCCCCAGCATTTT.

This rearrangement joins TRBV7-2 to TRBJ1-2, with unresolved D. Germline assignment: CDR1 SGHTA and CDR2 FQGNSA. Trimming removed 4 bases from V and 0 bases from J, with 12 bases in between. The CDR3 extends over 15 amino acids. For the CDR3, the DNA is TGTGCCAGCAGCTATCACACGATCCCTAACTATGGCTACACCTTC. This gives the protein CASSYHTIPNYGYTF.

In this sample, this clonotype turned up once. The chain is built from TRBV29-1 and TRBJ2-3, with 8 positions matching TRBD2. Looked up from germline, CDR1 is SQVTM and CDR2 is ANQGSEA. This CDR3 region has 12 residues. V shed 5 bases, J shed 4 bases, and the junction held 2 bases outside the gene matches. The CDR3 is CSVSGGADTQYF. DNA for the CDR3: TGCAGCGTTTCCGGGGGGGCAGATACGCAGTATTTT.

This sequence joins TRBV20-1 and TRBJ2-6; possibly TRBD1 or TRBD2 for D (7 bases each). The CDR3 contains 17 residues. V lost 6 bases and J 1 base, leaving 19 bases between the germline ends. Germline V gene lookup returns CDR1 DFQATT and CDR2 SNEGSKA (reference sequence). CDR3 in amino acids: CSAPPRGGGSGANVLTF. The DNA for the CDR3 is TGCAGTGCACCCCCCAGGGGGGGCGGGTCTGGGGCCAACGTCCTGACTTTC.

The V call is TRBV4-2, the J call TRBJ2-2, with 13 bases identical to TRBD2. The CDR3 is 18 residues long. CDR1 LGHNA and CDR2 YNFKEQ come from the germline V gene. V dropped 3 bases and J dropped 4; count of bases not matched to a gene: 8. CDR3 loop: CASSQETSGGSSTGELFF. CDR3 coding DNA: TGTGCCAGCAGCCAGGAGACTAGCGGGGGGTCTTCCACCGGGGAGCTGTTTTTT.

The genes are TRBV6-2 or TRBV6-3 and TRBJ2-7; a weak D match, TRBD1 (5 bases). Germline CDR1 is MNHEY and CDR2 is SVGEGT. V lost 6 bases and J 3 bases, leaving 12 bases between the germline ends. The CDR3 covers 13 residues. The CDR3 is CASRQTVDYEQYF. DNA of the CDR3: TGTGCCAGCAGGCAGACAGTAGACTACGAGCAGTACTTC.

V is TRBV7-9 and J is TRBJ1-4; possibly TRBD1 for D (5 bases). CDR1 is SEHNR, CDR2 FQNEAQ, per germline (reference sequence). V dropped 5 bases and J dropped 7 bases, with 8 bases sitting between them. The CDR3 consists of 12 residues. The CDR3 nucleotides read TGTGCCAGCAGCCGAGACAGTGAAAAACTGTTTTTT. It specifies CASSRDSEKLFF. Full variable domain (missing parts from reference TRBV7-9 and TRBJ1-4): DTGVSQNPRHKITKRGQNVTFRCDPISEHNRLYWYRQTLGQGPEFLTYFQNEAQLEKSRLLSDRFSAERPKGSFSTLEIQRTEQGDSAMYLCASSRDSEKLFFGSGTQLSVL.

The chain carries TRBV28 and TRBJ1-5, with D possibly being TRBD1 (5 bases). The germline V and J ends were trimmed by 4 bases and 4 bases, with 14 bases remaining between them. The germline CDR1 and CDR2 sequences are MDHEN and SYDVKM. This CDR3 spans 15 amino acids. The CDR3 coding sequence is TGTGCCAGCAGTTGGGGGGGTTTCGGGAATCAGCCCCAGCATTTT. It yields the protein CASSWGGFGNQPQHF.

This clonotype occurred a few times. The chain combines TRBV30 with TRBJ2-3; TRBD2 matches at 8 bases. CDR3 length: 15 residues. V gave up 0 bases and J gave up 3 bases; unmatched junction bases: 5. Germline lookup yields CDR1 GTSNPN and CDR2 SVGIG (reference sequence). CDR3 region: CAWSVQRGTTDTQYF. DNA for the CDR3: TGTGCCTGGAGTGTCCAGCGGGGGACTACAGATACGCAGTATTTT.

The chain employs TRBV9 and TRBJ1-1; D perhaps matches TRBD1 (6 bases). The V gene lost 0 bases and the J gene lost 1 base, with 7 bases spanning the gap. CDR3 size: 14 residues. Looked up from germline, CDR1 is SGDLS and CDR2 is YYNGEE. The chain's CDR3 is CASSVVGANTEAFF. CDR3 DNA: TGTGCCAGCAGCGTAGTGGGGGCGAACACTGAAGCTTTCTTT.

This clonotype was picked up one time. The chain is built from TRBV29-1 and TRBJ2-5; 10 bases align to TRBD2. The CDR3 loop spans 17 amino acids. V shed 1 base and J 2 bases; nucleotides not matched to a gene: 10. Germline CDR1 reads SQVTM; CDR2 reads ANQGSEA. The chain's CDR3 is CSVEAGMVAGGQETQYF. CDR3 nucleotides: TGCAGCGTTGAAGCTGGAATGGTAGCGGGGGGTCAAGAGACCCAGTACTTC.

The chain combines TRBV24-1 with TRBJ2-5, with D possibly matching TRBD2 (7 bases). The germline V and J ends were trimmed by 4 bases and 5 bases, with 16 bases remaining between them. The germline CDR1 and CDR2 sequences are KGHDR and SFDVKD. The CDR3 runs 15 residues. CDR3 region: CATSDVRGAGETQYF. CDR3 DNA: TGTGCCACCAGTGACGTACGGGGGGCGGGGGAGACCCAGTACTTC.

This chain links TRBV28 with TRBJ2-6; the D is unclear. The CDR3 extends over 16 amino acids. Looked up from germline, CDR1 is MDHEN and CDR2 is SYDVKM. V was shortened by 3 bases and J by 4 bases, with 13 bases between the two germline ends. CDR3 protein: CASSFAPYKGANVLTF. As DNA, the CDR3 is TGTGCCAGCAGTTTTGCCCCCTACAAGGGGGCCAACGTCCTGACTTTC. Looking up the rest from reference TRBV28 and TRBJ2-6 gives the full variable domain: DVKVTQSSRYLVKRTGEKVFLECVQDMDHENMFWYRQDPGLGLRLIYFSYDVKMKEKGDIPEGYSVSREKKERFSLILESASTNQTSMYLCASSFAPYKGANVLTFGAGSRLTVL.

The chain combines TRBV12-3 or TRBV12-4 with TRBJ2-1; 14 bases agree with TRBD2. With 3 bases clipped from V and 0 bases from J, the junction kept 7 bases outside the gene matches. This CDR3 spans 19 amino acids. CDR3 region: CASSFRTSGGTSSYNEQFF. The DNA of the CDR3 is TGTGCCAGCAGTTTCCGGACTAGCGGGGGGACTAGCTCCTACAATGAGCAGTTCTTC.

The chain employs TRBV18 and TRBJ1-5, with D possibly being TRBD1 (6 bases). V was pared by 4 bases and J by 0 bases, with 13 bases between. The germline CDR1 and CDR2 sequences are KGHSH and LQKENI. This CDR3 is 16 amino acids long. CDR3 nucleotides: TGTGCCAGCTCACAAGGACAGACATATAGCAATCAGCCCCAGCATTTT. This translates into CASSQGQTYSNQPQHF.